This passage covers 23 T cell receptor beta chains from one sample sequenced in a study of radiation and T cells in renal cell carcinoma. Specified time point: blood 2 weeks post-SBRT. The sample's treatment: 15 Gy SBRT to primary tumor, nephrectomy 4 weeks later. This table comes from immunoSEQ multiplex PCR, and its TCRdb copy is limited to in-frame clones, with some not included. Of some 130,000 clones listed, approximately 90% are singletons. Sequencing was performed on blood, taken from a patient whose treatment included radiotherapy and nephrectomy. The receptor set was obtained from a woman aged 70-85 years with renal cell carcinoma.

The V gene is TRBV5-1, the J gene TRBJ2-5; 7 bases agree with TRBD2. The CDR3 runs 14 residues. Trimming removed 2 bases from V and 7 bases from J; junction bases left unmatched: 8. Germline values: CDR1 SGHRS, CDR2 YFSETQ. The CDR3 here is CASSFWEGPLTQYF. The CDR3 DNA is TGCGCCAGCAGCTTTTGGGAGGGACCGCTGACCCAGTACTTC.

J is TRBJ1-5 and V is TRBV18, with D unclear. The ends were cut back, 0 bases at V and 0 bases at J, with 6 bases in the middle. Germline V lookup: CDR1 KGHSH, CDR2 LQKENI. CDR3 size: 15 residues. CDR3 sequence: CASSPPGGSNQPQHF. The CDR3 nucleotides are TGTGCCAGCTCACCACCGGGCGGTAGCAATCAGCCCCAGCATTTT.

This clone was picked up a small number of times. This chain connects TRBV15 to TRBJ1-1; D perhaps matches TRBD1 (5 bases). There are 13 residues in the CDR3. V was pared by 4 bases and J by 2 bases, with 8 bases between. Germline CDR1 is LNHNV and CDR2 is YYDKDF (reference sequence). CDR3 loop: CATSKGRNTEAFF. The CDR3, as DNA: TGTGCCACCAGCAAGGGACGAAACACTGAAGCTTTCTTT. Full variable domain (rest looked up from reference TRBV15 and TRBJ1-1): DAMVIQNPRYQVTQFGKPVTLSCSQTLNHNVMYWYQQKSSQAPKLLFHYYDKDFNNEADTPDNFQSRRPNTSFCFLDIRSPGLGDTAMYLCATSKGRNTEAFFGQGTRLTVV.

The genes are TRBV4-2 and TRBJ1-3, with 7 positions matching TRBD1. The CDR3 consists of 16 residues. The germline gives CDR1 LGHNA, CDR2 YNFKEQ. J was trimmed by 4 bases and V by 4 bases; bases with no gene match: 10. CDR3 residues: CASSRETGAAGNTIYF. CDR3 bases: TGTGCCAGCAGCCGCGAAACAGGGGCGGCAGGAAACACCATATATTTT.

This sequence joins TRBV29-1 and TRBJ2-5; 7 positions agree with TRBD1. Germline loops: CDR1 SQVTM, CDR2 ANQGSEA. The CDR3 covers 12 residues. J gave up 3 bases and V 8 bases, and 6 bases lay outside the gene matches. DNA of the CDR3: TGCAGCATATCCGGGACAGAAGAGACCCAGTACTTC. It codes for CSISGTEETQYF. The variable domain in full, completed from reference TRBV29-1 and TRBJ2-5, reads SAVISQKPSRDICQRGTSLTIQCQVDSQVTMMFWYRQQPGQSLTLIATANQGSEATYESGFVIDKFPISRPNLTFSTLTVSNMSPEDSSIYLCSISGTEETQYFGPGTRLLVL.

The rearrangement joins TRBV11-3 to TRBJ2-7; TRBD1 matches 7 bases. V was pared by 6 bases and J by 2 bases, with 4 bases of the junction left unmatched. This CDR3 comprises 13 residues. CDR1 SGHNT and CDR2 YENEEA come from the germline V gene. The CDR3 loop reads CASRGQVAYEQYF. As DNA, the CDR3 is TGTGCCAGCAGAGGACAGGTCGCCTACGAGCAGTACTTC.

The V gene is TRBV27, the J gene TRBJ2-5; 10 bases are a match to TRBD2. The CDR3 totals 13 residues. Unmatched junction bases numbered 5, after V lost 8 bases and J lost 5 bases. Per germline, CDR1 MNHEY and CDR2 SMNVEV (reference sequence). The CDR3 nucleotides read TGTGCCAGCGGAGCGGGGGGGGGCGAGACCCAGTACTTC. Translated: CASGAGGGETQYF.

This chain joins TRBV5-1 and TRBJ1-2, with TRBD1 matching 7 bases. The V segment lost 2 bases and the J segment 3 bases; nucleotides outside the gene matches: 13. Germline V gene lookup returns CDR1 SGHRS and CDR2 YFSETQ. The CDR3 extends over 17 amino acids. CDR3 bases: TGCGCCAGCAGCTTAAGGGACAGCGCGAGCGGGGACTATGGCTACACCTTC. Amino acid sequence: CASSLRDSASGDYGYTF.

As DNA, the CDR3 is TGCGCCAGCAGCCAAGGAGAGCCGAACACTGAAGCTTTCTTT. It yields the protein CASSQGEPNTEAFF. This chain joins TRBV4-3 and TRBJ1-1; D unclear. The CDR3 extends over 14 amino acids. Germline CDR1 and CDR2: LGHNA and YSLEER. V lost 1 base to trimming and J lost 1 base, with 7 bases between them.

This chain links TRBV27 with TRBJ2-7, with 8 bases identical to TRBD1. The J segment lost 5 bases and the V segment lost 3 bases, leaving 3 bases of the junction unmatched. Germline V CDR1 and CDR2: MNHEY, SMNVEV (reference sequence). The CDR3 is 13 amino acids. The CDR3 DNA reads TGTGCCAGCAGTTTGGTCAGGGGGCACGAGCAGTACTTC. Translation gives CASSLVRGHEQYF.

V and J are TRBV7-6 and TRBJ2-6, with D perhaps given as TRBD1 or TRBD2 (5 bases each). The CDR3 is 15 residues long. Per the germline V gene, CDR1 is SGHVS and CDR2 is FNYEAQ. Trimming cost V 0 bases and J 2 bases, with 5 bases left between them. CDR3 bases: TGTGCCAGCAGCTTAGCGGGGGCTGGGGCCAACGTCCTGACTTTC. It translates to CASSLAGAGANVLTF.

This clone was seen just once. The rearrangement uses TRBV29-1 and TRBJ2-3; 12 bases align to TRBD2. V was pared by 0 bases and J by 4 bases, with 8 bases of the junction left unmatched. CDR3 length: 17 amino acids. The germline V gene encodes CDR1 SQVTM and CDR2 ANQGSEA. CDR3 bases: TGCAGCGTTGAAGATCTCGCTAGCGGGGGGGCCGCAGATACGCAGTATTTT. Translating gives CSVEDLASGGAADTQYF.

The chain uses TRBV6-4 and TRBJ1-5, with TRBD1 matching 8 bases. The CDR3 spans 16 residues. The germline gives CDR1 MRHNA, CDR2 SNTAGT. V gave up 7 bases and J gave up 9 bases; unmatched junction bases: 17. Here the CDR3 DNA reads TGTGCCAGCACCTCCTGGACAGGGCCAATTCTTAGGCCCCAGCATTTT. Translated: CASTSWTGPILRPQHF.

This clone has more than one count but fewer than ten. The gene calls are TRBV5-1 and TRBJ1-1; perhaps TRBD1 as D (5 bases). The CDR3 loop spans 14 amino acids. V was cut by 0 bases and J by 5 bases, with 11 bases left in between. Germline values: CDR1 SGHRS, CDR2 YFSETQ. CDR3 region: CASSLDWGRTEAFF. CDR3 nucleotides: TGCGCCAGCAGCTTGGATTGGGGGAGGACTGAAGCTTTCTTT.

The chain combines TRBV5-1 with TRBJ1-3; D gene unclear. The CDR3 has 13 amino acids. Deletions cut 5 bases from V and 0 bases from J, with 6 bases between. The V gene's germline CDR1 is SGHRS and CDR2 YFSETQ. Here the CDR3 reads CASRASSGNTIYF. Here the CDR3 DNA reads TGCGCCAGCAGGGCTTCCTCTGGAAACACCATATATTTT.

This clone was detected once. The genes are TRBV19 and TRBJ1-5; 7 bases are a match to TRBD1. V lost 4 bases to trimming and J lost 0 bases; unmatched junction nucleotides: 9. This CDR3 is built from 17 residues. In germline, CDR1 is LNHDA, CDR2 SQIVND (reference sequence). The CDR3: CASSKMRGQNSNQPQHF. CDR3 DNA: TGTGCCAGTAGTAAGATGCGGGGACAGAATAGCAATCAGCCCCAGCATTTT.

V and J are TRBV29-1 and TRBJ1-6; 9 nucleotides agree with TRBD1. The CDR3 has 13 residues. V lost 5 bases and J lost 8; bases outside the gene matches: 4. Germline V CDR1 and CDR2: SQVTM, ANQGSEA. The CDR3 loop is CSVLQGADSPLHF. CDR3 sequence (DNA): TGCAGCGTTTTACAGGGGGCGGATTCACCCCTCCACTTT.

As to this clone: A junction end diverges from the germline sequence, so it may reflect a read error. The genes are TRBV7-7 and TRBJ2-3; D is possibly TRBD1 or TRBD2 (6 bases each). This CDR3 contains 14 residues. Germline values: CDR1 SSHAT, CDR2 FNYEAQ (reference sequence). The CDR3 protein is CASSLGGPTDTQYF. The CDR3 region has the DNA TGTGCTAGCAGCTTAGGGGGGCCAACAGATACGCAGTATTTT.

The rearrangement uses TRBV11-2 and TRBJ2-5; D possibly uses TRBD1 or TRBD2 (5 bases each). The CDR3 contains 14 residues. V gave up 1 base and J gave up 5 bases, with 11 bases separating them. Germline V gives CDR1 SGHAT, CDR2 FQNNGV. The CDR3 DNA follows: TGTGCCAGCAGCTTAGGGGTTTGGGGGGAGACCCAGTACTTC. Translation gives CASSLGVWGETQYF.

V is TRBV10-1 and J is TRBJ2-7; D is perhaps TRBD1 (6 bases). Germline lookup yields CDR1 WNHNN and CDR2 SYGVQD (reference sequence). The CDR3 spans 15 residues. Trimming removed 5 bases at V and 3 bases at J, with 17 bases between. This chain's CDR3 is CASSLRQDQRYEQYF. The CDR3 DNA reads TGCGCCAGCAGTTTAAGACAGGATCAACGCTACGAGCAGTACTTC.

V and J are TRBV28 and TRBJ2-2; possibly TRBD2 for D (7 bases). The V end was cut by 2 bases, the J end by 1 base, with 11 bases between. Germline lookup yields CDR1 MDHEN and CDR2 SYDVKM. This CDR3 comprises 16 residues. The CDR3 DNA sequence: TGTGCCAGCAGTTTAGGGGGGGCCGTGAACACCGGGGAGCTGTTTTTT. Translation gives CASSLGGAVNTGELFF.

The gene calls are TRBV5-4 and TRBJ1-1, with D hard to call. Germline V gives CDR1 SGHNT, CDR2 YYREEE (reference sequence). V lost 4 bases to trimming and J lost 4 bases, with 14 bases between them. The CDR3 length is 14 residues. CDR3 residues: CASSPGGVTTEAFF. The CDR3 region has the DNA TGTGCCAGCAGCCCTGGTGGGGTAACCACTGAAGCTTTCTTT.

The genes are TRBV28 and TRBJ2-3; 9 bases fit TRBD1. Germline V gene data show CDR1 as MDHEN and CDR2 as SYDVKM. Trimming removed 2 bases from V and 3 bases from J; junction bases left unmatched: 3. The CDR3 runs to 15 residues. CDR3 sequence: CASSLRGQGTDTQYF. In DNA, the CDR3 is TGTGCCAGCAGTTTACGAGGACAGGGGACAGATACGCAGTATTTT. Together with reference TRBV28 and TRBJ2-3, the CDR3 gives the full variable domain: DVKVTQSSRYLVKRTGEKVFLECVQDMDHENMFWYRQDPGLGLRLIYFSYDVKMKEKGDIPEGYSVSREKKERFSLILESASTNQTSMYLCASSLRGQGTDTQYFGPGTRLTVL.